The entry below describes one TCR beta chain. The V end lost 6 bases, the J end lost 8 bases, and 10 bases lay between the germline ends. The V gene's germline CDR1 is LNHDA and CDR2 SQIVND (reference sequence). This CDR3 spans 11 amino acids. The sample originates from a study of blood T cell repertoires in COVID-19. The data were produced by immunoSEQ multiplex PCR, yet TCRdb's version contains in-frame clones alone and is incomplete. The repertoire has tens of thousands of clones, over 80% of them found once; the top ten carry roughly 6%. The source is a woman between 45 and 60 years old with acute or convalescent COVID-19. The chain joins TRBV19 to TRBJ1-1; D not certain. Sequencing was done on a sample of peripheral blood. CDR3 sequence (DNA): TGTGCCAGTAGATACTCGTCCGAAGCTTTCTTT. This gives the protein CASRYSSEAFF. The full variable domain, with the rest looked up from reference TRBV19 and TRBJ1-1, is DGGITQSPKYLFRKEGQNVTLSCEQNLNHDAMYWYRQDPGQGLRLIYYSQIVNDFQKGDIAEGYSVSREKKESFPLTVTSAQKNPTAFYLCASRYSSEAFFGQGTRLTVV.